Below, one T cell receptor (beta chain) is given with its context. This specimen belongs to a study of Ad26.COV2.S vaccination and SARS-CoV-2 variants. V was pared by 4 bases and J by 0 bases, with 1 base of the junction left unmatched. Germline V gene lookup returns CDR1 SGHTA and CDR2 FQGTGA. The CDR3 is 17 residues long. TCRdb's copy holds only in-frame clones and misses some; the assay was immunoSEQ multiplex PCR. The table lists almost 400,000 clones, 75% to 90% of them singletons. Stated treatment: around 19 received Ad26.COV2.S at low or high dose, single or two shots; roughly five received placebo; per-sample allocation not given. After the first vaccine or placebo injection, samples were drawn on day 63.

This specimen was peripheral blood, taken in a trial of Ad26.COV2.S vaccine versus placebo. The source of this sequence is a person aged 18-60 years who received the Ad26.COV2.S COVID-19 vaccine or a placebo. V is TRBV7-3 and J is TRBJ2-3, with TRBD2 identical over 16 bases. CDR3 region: CASSSGLAGGSTDTQYF. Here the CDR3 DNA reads TGTGCCAGCAGCTCGGGACTAGCGGGAGGGAGCACAGATACGCAGTATTTT.